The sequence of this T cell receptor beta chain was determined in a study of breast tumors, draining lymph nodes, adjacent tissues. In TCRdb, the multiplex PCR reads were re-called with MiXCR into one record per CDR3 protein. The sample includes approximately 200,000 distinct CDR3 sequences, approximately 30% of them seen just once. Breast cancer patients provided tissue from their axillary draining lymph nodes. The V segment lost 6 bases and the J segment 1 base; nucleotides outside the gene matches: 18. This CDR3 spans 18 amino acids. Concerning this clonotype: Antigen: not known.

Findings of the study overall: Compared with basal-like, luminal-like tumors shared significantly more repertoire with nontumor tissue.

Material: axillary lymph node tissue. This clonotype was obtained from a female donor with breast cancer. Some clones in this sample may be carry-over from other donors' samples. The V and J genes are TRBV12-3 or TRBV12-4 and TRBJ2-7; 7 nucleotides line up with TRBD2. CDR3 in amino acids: CASSFTGKTSRGSYEQYF. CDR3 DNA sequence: TGTGCCAGCAGCTTCACCGGGAAGACTAGCAGAGGGTCCTACGAGCAGTACTTC.